The 21 T cell receptor beta chains given below trace back to one sample, sequenced in a study of blood T cell repertoires in COVID-19. This table comes from immunoSEQ multiplex PCR, and its TCRdb copy is limited to in-frame clones, with some not included. The table has a few hundred thousand clones, around 87% seen once. Sequencing was carried out using PBMCs or T cells enriched from blood (not recorded which). The receptor source for this set is a man between 35 and 55 years old in a cohort exposed to, infected with or recovered from COVID-19 (not recorded which).

J is TRBJ2-1 and V is TRBV11-3; TRBD2 matches 9 bases. CDR3 length equals 17 residues. CDR1 and CDR2 (germline): SGHNT, YENEEA. Trimming took 3 bases from V and 7 from J; bases not matched to a gene: 13. CDR3 coding DNA: TGTGCCAGCAGCTTTGGGGGTAGCGGGGGCCCTTTTAATGAGCAGTTCTTC. This codes for CASSFGGSGGPFNEQFF. The full variable domain, rest sourced from reference TRBV11-3 and TRBJ2-1, is EAGVVQSPRYKIIEKKQPVAFWCNPISGHNTLYWYLQNLGQGPELLIRYENEEAVDDSQLPKDRFSAERLKGVDSTLKIQPAELGDSAVYLCASSFGGSGGPFNEQFFGPGTRLTVL.

This chain connects TRBV21-1 to TRBJ2-3; the table calls TRBD2, which could not be checked here. TRBV21-1 is flagged as a pseudogene. The CDR3 sequence is 16 residues long. The CDR3 spells CASSNHAPRGTDTQYF. The CDR3 DNA reads TGTGCCAGCAGCAATCACGCCCCACGGGGCACAGATACGCAGTATTTT.

The V and J genes are TRBV27 and TRBJ2-3; 10 bases are shared with TRBD1. CDR3 size: 15 residues. Germline CDR1 reads MNHEY; CDR2 reads SMNVEV (reference sequence). The trim removed 5 bases at V and 2 bases at J, leaving 4 bases unmatched. The CDR3 is CASSRDRGYTDTQYF. CDR3 DNA: TGTGCCAGCAGTCGGGACAGGGGATACACAGATACGCAGTATTTT.

The chain recombines TRBV11-2 with TRBJ2-1; 8 bases agree with TRBD2. Germline assignment: CDR1 SGHAT and CDR2 FQNNGV. The CDR3 covers 19 residues. The V segment lost 5 bases and the J segment 0 bases; nucleotides outside the gene matches: 15. The CDR3 DNA reads as TGTGCCAGCAGCGAAAGAAGTGCGACTAGCGTGAGCTCCTACAATGAGCAGTTCTTC. Amino acids: CASSERSATSVSSYNEQFF.

This clone was seen a single time. V usage is TRBV7-2 and J usage is TRBJ2-5; 7 positions agree with TRBD2. V trimming: 1 base; J trimming: 6 bases; junction bases outside the gene matches: 5. The CDR3 runs 14 residues. The V gene's germline CDR1 is SGHTA and CDR2 FQGNSA. The CDR3 protein is CASSLEWGGKTQYF. Here the CDR3 DNA reads TGTGCCAGCAGCTTAGAATGGGGAGGGAAGACCCAGTACTTC. The full variable domain, with the rest looked up from reference TRBV7-2 and TRBJ2-5, is GAGVSQSPSNKVTEKGKDVELRCDPISGHTALYWYRQSLGQGLEFLIYFQGNSAPDKSGLPSDRFSAERTGGSVSTLTIQRTQQEDSAVYLCASSLEWGGKTQYFGPGTRLLVL.

The rearrangement joins TRBV5-1 to TRBJ2-1; 7 nucleotides agree with TRBD2. The CDR3 length is 14 residues. V trimming: 0 bases; J trimming: 5 bases; junction bases outside the gene matches: 2. CDR1 is SGHRS, CDR2 YFSETQ, per germline. Here the CDR3 reads CASSLEGLDNEQFF. CDR3 sequence (DNA): TGCGCCAGCAGCTTGGAAGGACTAGACAATGAGCAGTTCTTC.

V gene TRBV5-8 combines with J gene TRBJ1-1; D is perhaps TRBD1 (6 bases). V lost 4 bases and J lost 1, with 11 bases in between. CDR1 and CDR2 (germline): SGHTS, YDEGEE. The CDR3 covers 14 residues. CDR3 sequence: CASSRIRGNTEAFF. CDR3 DNA sequence: TGTGCCAGCAGCCGAATCAGGGGGAACACTGAAGCTTTCTTT.

V gene TRBV19 combines with J gene TRBJ2-1, with 11 positions matching TRBD2. Trimming cost V 5 bases and J 5 bases; bases outside gene matches: 8. The CDR3 is 16 residues long. The V gene's germline CDR1 is LNHDA and CDR2 SQIVND (reference sequence). The CDR3 here is CASSPRLAGTHNEQFF. The CDR3 DNA is TGTGCCAGTAGTCCCCGACTAGCGGGAACTCACAATGAGCAGTTCTTC.

CDR3 sequence (DNA): TGTGCCAGCAGCTTAGCTGGGGAGCTGTTTTTT. Protein product: CASSLAGELFF. The genes are TRBV5-6 and TRBJ2-2, with unresolved D. The V gene lost 2 bases and the J gene lost 8 bases, with 4 bases spanning the gap. The germline V gene encodes CDR1 SGHDT and CDR2 YYEEEE. The CDR3 totals 11 residues.

The rearrangement joins TRBV9 to TRBJ2-1; TRBD2 aligns across 7 bases. Germline CDR1 SGDLS, CDR2 YYNGEE. Trimming at V came to 3 bases and at J to 4 bases, leaving 7 bases not matched to a gene. The CDR3 has 15 residues. The CDR3: CASSATGTKYNEQFF. CDR3 DNA sequence: TGTGCCAGCAGCGCAACCGGGACTAAGTACAATGAGCAGTTCTTC.

This rearrangement joins TRBV11-3 to TRBJ2-7; perhaps TRBD1 as D (5 bases). Germline assignment: CDR1 SGHNT and CDR2 YENEEA. V lost 2 bases to trimming and J lost 4 bases, with 18 bases between them. This CDR3 is 16 amino acids long. The CDR3 here is CASSLRQGVAPYEQYF. In DNA, the CDR3 is TGTGCCAGCAGCTTACGGCAGGGTGTAGCACCATACGAGCAGTACTTC.

The genes are TRBV6-5 and TRBJ2-1, with D hard to call. CDR3 length equals 14 residues. V shed 6 bases and J shed 0 bases, with 9 bases lying between them. CDR1 and CDR2 (germline): MNHEY, SVGAGI. The CDR3 region has the DNA TGTGCCAGCAGACCGGTTAGCTCCTACAATGAGCAGTTCTTC. Translation: CASRPVSSYNEQFF.

The gene calls are TRBV25-1 and TRBJ2-7, with 10 bases that match TRBD1. With 8 bases clipped from V and 2 bases from J, the junction kept 18 bases outside the gene matches. The CDR3 has 18 residues. CDR1 and CDR2 (germline): MGHDK, SYGVNS. CDR3 sequence: CASWEGQGSTLRTYEQYF. As DNA, the CDR3 is TGTGCCAGCTGGGAGGGACAGGGGTCTACGCTTAGAACCTACGAGCAGTACTTC.

J is TRBJ1-5 and V is TRBV5-1; TRBD1 might be the D (5 bases). Looked up from germline, CDR1 is SGHRS and CDR2 is YFSETQ. Trimming left V 2 bases short and J 0 bases short, with 6 bases between. The CDR3 runs to 14 residues. The CDR3 region is CASSLGASNQPQHF. The CDR3 coding sequence is TGCGCCAGCAGCTTAGGGGCTAGCAATCAGCCCCAGCATTTT.

The J gene is TRBJ1-4, the V gene TRBV7-2, with D possibly TRBD1 on 6 matching bases. With 3 bases removed from V and 7 bases from J, the gap between germline ends came to 12 bases. Germline V lookup: CDR1 SGHTA, CDR2 FQGNSA. This CDR3 has 14 residues. CDR3 amino acids: CASSLGARGEKLFF. The CDR3 nucleotides read TGTGCCAGCAGCTTGGGGGCCAGGGGTGAAAAACTGTTTTTT. The full variable domain, with the rest looked up from reference TRBV7-2 and TRBJ1-4, is GAGVSQSPSNKVTEKGKDVELRCDPISGHTALYWYRQSLGQGLEFLIYFQGNSAPDKSGLPSDRFSAERTGGSVSTLTIQRTQQEDSAVYLCASSLGARGEKLFFGSGTQLSVL.

This clone was seen once. The V call is TRBV7-9, the J call TRBJ1-6, with D unclear. Germline assignment: CDR1 SEHNR and CDR2 FQNEAQ (reference sequence). V lost 0 bases to trimming and J lost 5 bases, with 8 bases between them. The CDR3 is made up of 15 amino acids. This chain's CDR3 is CASSLAQTDNSPLHF. CDR3 coding DNA: TGTGCCAGCAGCTTAGCGCAAACAGATAATTCACCCCTCCACTTT.

This clone was counted once. CDR3: CASRPPQGETEAFF. The DNA of the CDR3 is TGTGCCAGTAGACCCCCACAGGGAGAAACTGAAGCTTTCTTT. The chain combines TRBV19 with TRBJ1-1, with D tentatively TRBD1 (6 bases). The CDR3 is made up of 14 amino acids. CDR1 is LNHDA and CDR2 is SQIVND in the germline V gene (reference sequence). V was pared by 6 bases and J by 5 bases, with 16 bases between.

V usage is TRBV15 and J usage is TRBJ1-4, with D possibly TRBD1 on 5 matching bases. CDR1 is LNHNV, CDR2 YYDKDF, per germline (reference sequence). Trimming removed 0 bases at V and 10 bases at J, with 15 bases between. The CDR3 loop spans 15 amino acids. Here the CDR3 DNA reads TGTGCCACCAGCAGAGATAGGAACAGGAACCGAAAACTGTTTTTT. Protein product: CATSRDRNRNRKLFF. The whole variable domain, remainder taken from reference TRBV15 and TRBJ1-4, is DAMVIQNPRYQVTQFGKPVTLSCSQTLNHNVMYWYQQKSSQAPKLLFHYYDKDFNNEADTPDNFQSRRPNTSFCFLDIRSPGLGDTAMYLCATSRDRNRNRKLFFGSGTQLSVL.

The chain carries TRBV18 and TRBJ2-7, with TRBD1 identical over 8 bases. With 4 bases clipped from V and 5 bases from J, the junction kept 10 bases outside the gene matches. The CDR3 runs to 15 residues. Germline CDR1 is KGHSH and CDR2 is LQKENI. CDR3 protein: CASSRESTGADEQYF. The CDR3 DNA sequence: TGTGCCAGCTCACGCGAATCGACAGGGGCGGACGAGCAGTACTTC.

This clone has just one count. CDR3 amino acids: CASSSTGQAPYEQYF. The CDR3, as DNA: TGCGCCAGCAGCTCGACGGGACAGGCCCCCTACGAGCAGTACTTC. The chain joins TRBV5-1 to TRBJ2-7; 8 bases align to TRBD1. CDR1 and CDR2 from the germline V gene are SGHRS and YFSETQ. The CDR3 spans 15 residues. V was pared by 3 bases and J by 2 bases, with 7 bases of the junction left unmatched.

With respect to this clone: This sample also contains other DNA sequences that code for the same CDR3. The chain joins TRBV18 to TRBJ2-7; weak D call: TRBD1 (5 bases). V gave up 1 base and J gave up 2 bases, with 6 bases separating them. CDR3 length: 13 residues. The V gene's germline CDR1 is KGHSH and CDR2 LQKENI. In nucleotides, the CDR3 is TGTGCCAGCTCACCACGGGGCCCCTACGAGCAGTACTTC. Its protein is CASSPRGPYEQYF.